This T cell receptor beta chain was documented in a study of blood T cell repertoires in COVID-19. At the level of the study: Sites across the United States, Italy and Spain contributed samples from acute and convalescent COVID-19. In each case, the material was cDNA or gDNA derived from T cells, B-cell-depleted T cells, or PBMCs.

In the authors' workflow: Estimation of nucleated cell counts relied on the amplification of reference gene primers. Sequencing was performed with immunoSEQ multiplex PCR; in TCRdb, only in-frame clones are kept and a portion is missing. V, J and clone size reflect that table, while D and trimming were determined from the DNA. This sample has 150,000 to 200,000 clones, with about nine tenths found just once. The CDR3 spans 15 residues. Germline V gene sequence: CDR1 MNHEY, CDR2 SVGAGI. Trimming removed 5 bases from V and 1 base from J, with 14 bases in between. The sample taken for sequencing was peripheral blood. The chain is built from TRBV6-5 and TRBJ1-2; weak D call: TRBD1 (6 bases). The TCR comes from a man in his 70s with active or convalescent COVID-19. CDR3 DNA sequence: TGTGCCAGCAGTACACAGGGAACTCTTAACTATGGCTACACCTTC. It specifies CASSTQGTLNYGYTF.